Listed here are 30 T cell receptor beta chains from one sample, sequenced in a study of cytomegalovirus exposure and HLA in healthy donors. PCR amplification relied on 60 Vbeta primers (plus 13 Jbeta primers). Repertoires were generated with immunoSEQ multiplex PCR, while TCRdb's copy carries only in-frame clones and drops some. Of more than 50,000 clones in the sample, less than 85% are singletons; the top ten hold roughly 19%. Sequenced: PBMCs. The receptors derive from a woman in her sixties in good health and CMV-seropositive.

This chain links TRBV9 with TRBJ2-3; the D gene is possibly TRBD1 (5 bases). CDR3 size: 16 residues. CDR1 is SGDLS and CDR2 is YYNGEE in the germline V gene. Deletions cut 0 bases from V and 0 bases from J, with 11 bases between. The CDR3 coding sequence is TGTGCCAGCAGCGTAGGGGGCGCCCTAAGCACAGATACGCAGTATTTT. It encodes CASSVGGALSTDTQYF.

This chain links TRBV19 with TRBJ2-6; D unresolved. Deletions cut 4 bases from V and 0 bases from J, with 7 bases between. Germline V gene data show CDR1 as LNHDA and CDR2 as SQIVND (reference sequence). This CDR3 comprises 15 residues. Here the CDR3 reads CASSKWSSGANVLTF. The CDR3, as DNA: TGTGCCAGTAGTAAATGGAGCTCTGGGGCCAACGTCCTGACTTTC.

The chain carries TRBV9 and TRBJ2-7; possibly TRBD1 for D (6 bases). This CDR3 has 15 amino acids. V was pared by 0 bases and J by 2 bases, with 12 bases between. CDR1 is SGDLS and CDR2 is YYNGEE in the germline V gene. DNA for the CDR3: TGTGCCAGCAGCGTAGGGTGGGACAAAACCTACGAGCAGTACTTC. As protein: CASSVGWDKTYEQYF.

The chain combines TRBV7-2 with TRBJ2-3, with D maybe TRBD2 (6 bases). Between the trimmed V and J ends, which lost 5 bases and 0 bases, there was a span of 6 bases. CDR1 and CDR2 (germline): SGHTA, FQGNSA. The CDR3 runs to 13 residues. CDR3 loop: CASSRGSTDTQYF. The CDR3 DNA is TGTGCCAGCAGCCGGGGGAGCACAGATACGCAGTATTTT.

The sample holds a few counts of this clone. V is TRBV5-5 and J is TRBJ1-2, with 7 bases identical to TRBD1. CDR1 SGHKS and CDR2 YYEKEE come from the germline V gene (reference sequence). Losses at the gene ends were 4 bases for V and 8 bases for J; bases not matched to a gene: 14. The length of the CDR3 is 15 residues. For the CDR3, the DNA is TGTGCCAGCAGCCCTTATGACGAGGGGGCGGGGGGCTACACCTTC. It specifies CASSPYDEGAGGYTF.

The CDR3 nucleotides read TGTGCCAGCTCACCACCGGGACAGGGGGTTCCGAGTTCCTACGAGCAGTACTTC. It specifies CASSPPGQGVPSSYEQYF. The chain has TRBV18 and TRBJ2-7; 11 nucleotides agree with TRBD1. The CDR3 is 18 residues long. V shed 0 bases and J 1 base; nucleotides not matched to a gene: 8. Germline-derived CDR1 and CDR2 are KGHSH and LQKENI.

V usage is TRBV27 and J usage is TRBJ2-1, with D uncertain. Germline CDR1 is MNHEY and CDR2 is SMNVEV (reference sequence). Between the trimmed V and J ends, which lost 4 bases and 9 bases, there was a span of 22 bases. The CDR3 is 16 residues long. The CDR3 nucleotides are TGTGCCAGCAGTTCGTCATCCTATCGGCATTGGAGTGAGCAGTTCTTC. Amino acid sequence: CASSSSSYRHWSEQFF.

The genes are TRBV7-9 and TRBJ1-1, with 8 bases lining up with TRBD1. CDR3 length: 13 residues. Trimming cost V 3 bases and J 5 bases; bases outside gene matches: 2. CDR1 and CDR2 from the germline V gene are SEHNR and FQNEAQ (reference sequence). CDR3 DNA: TGTGCCAGCAGCTTCGGACAGGGAACTGAAGCTTTCTTT. Its translation is CASSFGQGTEAFF.

This chain joins TRBV9 and TRBJ2-7; D possibly corresponds to TRBD2 (6 bases). This CDR3 is built from 14 residues. Germline CDR1 and CDR2: SGDLS and YYNGEE. V lost 0 bases and J lost 3, with 10 bases in between. The CDR3 coding sequence is TGTGCCAGCAGCGTAGAGTGGGGGGACTACGAGCAGTACTTC. It yields the protein CASSVEWGDYEQYF.

The V gene is TRBV5-8, the J gene TRBJ2-3; TRBD1 might be the D (6 bases). This CDR3 contains 13 residues. Germline-derived CDR1 and CDR2 are SGHTS and YDEGEE. The CDR3 region is CVQGMGAADTQYF. CDR3 sequence (DNA): TGTGTTCAGGGGATGGGGGCAGCAGATACGCAGTATTTT. The entire variable domain, with the rest obtained from reference TRBV5-8 and TRBJ2-3, is as follows: EAGVTQSPTHLIKTRGQQATLRCSPISGHTSVYWYQQALGLGLQFLLWYDEGEERNRGNFPPRFSGRQFPNYSSELNVNALELEDSALYLCVQGMGAADTQYFGPGTRLTVL.

V and J are TRBV30 and TRBJ2-1, with D maybe TRBD1 (6 bases). V shed 2 bases and J shed 4 bases, with 9 bases lying between them. The germline V gene has CDR1 GTSNPN and CDR2 SVGIG (reference sequence). The CDR3 sequence is 13 residues long. The CDR3 sequence: CAWSPGAYNEQFF. The CDR3 DNA is TGTGCCTGGAGTCCAGGGGCATACAATGAGCAGTTCTTC.

V gene TRBV7-6 combines with J gene TRBJ2-7; D not certain. CDR3 length equals 15 residues. V dropped 1 base and J dropped 2 bases, with 12 bases sitting between them. The germline gives CDR1 SGHVS, CDR2 FNYEAQ. CDR3 in DNA: TGTGCCAGCAGCTTAGAGGAGTACTCTACCTACGAGCAGTACTTC. Translation gives CASSLEEYSTYEQYF. Together with reference TRBV7-6 and TRBJ2-7, the CDR3 gives the full variable domain: GAGVSQSPRYKVTKRGQDVALRCDPISGHVSLYWYRQALGQGPEFLTYFNYEAQQDKSGLPNDRFSAERPEGSISTLTIQRTEQRDSAMYRCASSLEEYSTYEQYFGPGTRLTVT.

This clone was recorded only once. The rearrangement links TRBV2 to TRBJ2-7; maybe TRBD2 (6 bases). The V gene's germline CDR1 is SNHLY and CDR2 FYNNEI. The CDR3 length is 16 residues. V was shortened by 4 bases and J by 1 base, with 17 bases between the two germline ends. The CDR3 nucleotides are TGTGCCAGCAGTGGGAGGGACGGCTTCTTTTCCTACGAGCAGTACTTC. Its protein is CASSGRDGFFSYEQYF.

This rearrangement joins TRBV5-4 to TRBJ2-4, with 12 positions matching TRBD2. This CDR3 is 17 amino acids long. V shed 4 bases and J 0 bases; nucleotides not matched to a gene: 5. Germline V gene sequence: CDR1 SGHNT, CDR2 YYREEE (reference sequence). CDR3 residues: CASSRTSGALAKNIQYF. The CDR3 DNA is TGTGCCAGCAGCAGGACTAGCGGGGCACTAGCCAAAAACATTCAGTACTTC.

The V call is TRBV14, the J call TRBJ1-6; maybe TRBD1 (6 bases). The germline V and J ends were trimmed by 2 bases and 7 bases, with 15 bases remaining between them. The germline V gene encodes CDR1 SGHDN and CDR2 FVKESK. The CDR3 has 16 residues. CDR3 amino acids: CASSQSWGGPNSPLHF. The CDR3, as DNA: TGTGCCAGCAGCCAATCCTGGGGGGGGCCGAATTCACCCCTCCACTTT.

On this clone itself: The junction departs from germline at one end; a sequencing error may be responsible. The chain joins TRBV7-2 to TRBJ1-2; 7 bases line up with TRBD1. The CDR3 consists of 13 residues. Germline CDR1 is SGHTA and CDR2 is FQGNSA. CDR3 in amino acids: CASSLLAGGSPPF. The CDR3 DNA reads TGTGCCAGCAGCTTACTGGCAGGGGGATCTCCCCCCTTC.

The chain joins TRBV19 to TRBJ1-2; maybe TRBD1 (5 bases). This CDR3 comprises 12 residues. Germline V gene sequence: CDR1 LNHDA, CDR2 SQIVND (reference sequence). Trimming pared 10 bases from V and 4 bases from J, leaving 13 bases between. For the CDR3, the DNA is TGTGCCACCTCCGGCAGGGTCTATGGCTACACCTTC. Its translation is CATSGRVYGYTF.

This clone was detected only a few times. V is TRBV25-1 and J is TRBJ2-5; D is possibly TRBD1 (6 bases). Near its end, the DNA agrees better with TRBJ2-7, so the J call may be wrong. This CDR3 has 17 residues. Germline-derived CDR1 and CDR2 are MGHDK and SYGVNS. This CDR3 is CASSEGWRWAGAHEQYF. CDR3 bases: TGTGCCAGCAGTGAAGGATGGCGTTGGGCAGGGGCCCACGAGCAGTACTTC.

V gene TRBV5-8 combines with J gene TRBJ1-5; D gene ambiguous. The CDR3 runs to 13 residues. Looked up from germline, CDR1 is SGHTS and CDR2 is YDEGEE. Trimming left V 2 bases short and J 1 base short, with 4 bases between. The CDR3 bases are TGTGCCAGCAGCTTTAGCAGCAATCAGCCCCAGCATTTT. It yields the protein CASSFSSNQPQHF.

This clone was observed a few times. The rearrangement links TRBV7-9 to TRBJ1-1, with 8 bases identical to TRBD1. This CDR3 has 14 amino acids. Germline V gene data show CDR1 as SEHNR and CDR2 as FQNEAQ (reference sequence). V lost 7 bases and J lost 0; bases outside the gene matches: 4. Here the CDR3 DNA reads TGTGCCAGCATCGCGACAGGGGTGAACACTGAAGCTTTCTTT. Its translation is CASIATGVNTEAFF.

The genes are TRBV10-3 and TRBJ2-7; 8 bases are shared with TRBD1. The germline V gene encodes CDR1 ENHRY and CDR2 SYGVKD. Trimming took 2 bases from V and 5 from J; bases not matched to a gene: 5. The CDR3 sequence is 14 residues long. CDR3 bases: TGTGCCATCAGTGAGCCGAGGACAGGGAACGAGCAGTACTTC. It yields the protein CAISEPRTGNEQYF.

CDR3 sequence reads: CASTTGNTEAFF. DNA of the CDR3: TGTGCCAGCACCACAGGGAACACTGAAGCTTTCTTT. The rearrangement uses TRBV25-1 and TRBJ1-1; D may be TRBD1 (5 bases). CDR3 size: 12 residues. V lost 7 bases and J 1 base, leaving 7 bases between the germline ends. In germline, CDR1 is MGHDK, CDR2 SYGVNS.

This clone was found a few times. The chain joins TRBV5-1 to TRBJ1-4, with D perhaps TRBD1 (5 bases). This CDR3 is built from 17 residues. V was trimmed by 0 bases and J by 17 bases, leaving 29 bases between them. Germline V gene data show CDR1 as SGHRS and CDR2 as YFSETQ. CDR3 protein: CASSLGRGARVGFLCFF. The CDR3 DNA is TGCGCCAGCAGCTTGGGCCGTGGGGCCAGGGTGGGGTTTCTCTGTTTTTTT.

The chain recombines TRBV7-3 with TRBJ2-3; perhaps TRBD2 as D (6 bases). There are 14 residues in the CDR3. Trimming pared 4 bases from V and 1 base from J, leaving 9 bases between. The V gene's germline CDR1 is SGHTA and CDR2 FQGTGA. CDR3 region: CASSYGTGTDTQYF. Written as DNA, the CDR3 is TGTGCCAGCAGCTATGGGACTGGCACAGATACGCAGTATTTT.

The V and J genes are TRBV7-2 and TRBJ1-5; maybe TRBD1 (5 bases). The CDR3 covers 15 residues. CDR1 is SGHTA, CDR2 FQGNSA, per germline. V shed 2 bases and J shed 3 bases, with 11 bases lying between them. CDR3 bases: TGTGCCAGCAGCTTAAATCAGGGTAACAATCAGCCCCAGCATTTT. Amino acid sequence: CASSLNQGNNQPQHF.

The chain carries TRBV15 and TRBJ1-5, with 7 bases lining up with TRBD1. This CDR3 is built from 16 residues. Per the germline V gene, CDR1 is LNHNV and CDR2 is YYDKDF (reference sequence). V lost 3 bases, J lost 3 bases, and 8 bases stayed unmatched. The CDR3 loop reads CATSSGDSRFNQPQHF. The DNA for the CDR3 is TGTGCCACCAGCAGCGGGGACAGCCGCTTCAATCAGCCCCAGCATTTT.

This clone was seen a handful of times. The J gene is TRBJ2-1, the V gene TRBV6-5; TRBD2 aligns across 7 bases. CDR3 size: 14 residues. J lost 3 bases, V lost 5 bases, and 4 bases had no gene match. The germline CDR1 and CDR2 sequences are MNHEY and SVGAGI. In DNA form, the CDR3 reads TGTGCCAGCAGTGCGAGCGGGGACTACAATGAGCAGTTCTTC. It is translated as CASSASGDYNEQFF.

This clone has just a few counts. The genes are TRBV19 and TRBJ1-2; TRBD1 might be the D (5 bases). The V gene lost 3 bases and the J gene lost 0 bases, with 11 bases spanning the gap. Germline V CDR1 and CDR2: LNHDA, SQIVND (reference sequence). There are 15 residues in the CDR3. The CDR3: CASSMRDRANYGYTF. DNA for the CDR3: TGTGCCAGTAGTATGCGCGACAGAGCTAACTATGGCTACACCTTC.

The chain is built from TRBV27 and TRBJ2-1; the match to TRBD1 covers 10 bases. V lost 0 bases to trimming and J lost 8 bases; unmatched junction nucleotides: 10. CDR3 length equals 17 residues. Germline assignment: CDR1 MNHEY and CDR2 SMNVEV (reference sequence). The CDR3 bases are TGTGCCAGCAGTTTATCGAGTTACCCGACAGGGGGCGATGAGCAGTTCTTC. This translates into CASSLSSYPTGGDEQFF.

The rearrangement uses TRBV19 and TRBJ1-1; possible D gene TRBD1, 6 bases. V was clipped by 7 bases and J by 10 bases, with 13 bases between them. CDR1 and CDR2 from the germline V gene are LNHDA and SQIVND (reference sequence). The CDR3 runs 11 residues. The CDR3: CASTEGVSAFF. CDR3 sequence (DNA): TGTGCCAGTACCGAGGGGGTTTCAGCTTTCTTT.